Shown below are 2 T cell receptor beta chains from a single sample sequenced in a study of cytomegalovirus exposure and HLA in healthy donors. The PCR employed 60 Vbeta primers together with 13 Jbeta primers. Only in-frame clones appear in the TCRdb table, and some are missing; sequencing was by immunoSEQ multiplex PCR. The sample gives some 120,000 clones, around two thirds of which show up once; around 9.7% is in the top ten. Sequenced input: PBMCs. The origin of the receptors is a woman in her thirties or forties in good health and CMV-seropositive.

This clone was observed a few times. The CDR3 protein is CATSRDPLGASSYNEQFF. DNA for the CDR3: TGTGCCACCAGCAGAGACCCCCTTGGGGCAAGCTCCTACAATGAGCAGTTCTTC. The V and J genes are TRBV15 and TRBJ2-1; TRBD1 is a possible D gene (5 bases). The germline V gene has CDR1 LNHNV and CDR2 YYDKDF (reference sequence). This CDR3 has 18 residues. V was pared by 0 bases and J by 0 bases, with 15 bases between.

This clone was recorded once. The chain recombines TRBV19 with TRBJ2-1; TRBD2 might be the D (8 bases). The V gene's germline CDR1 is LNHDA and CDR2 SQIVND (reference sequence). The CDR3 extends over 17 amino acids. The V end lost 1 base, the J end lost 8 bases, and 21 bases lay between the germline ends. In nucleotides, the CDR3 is TGTGCCAGTAGTATAGGAACAGGGGATGGACTAGCTCATGAGCAGTTCTTC. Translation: CASSIGTGDGLAHEQFF.